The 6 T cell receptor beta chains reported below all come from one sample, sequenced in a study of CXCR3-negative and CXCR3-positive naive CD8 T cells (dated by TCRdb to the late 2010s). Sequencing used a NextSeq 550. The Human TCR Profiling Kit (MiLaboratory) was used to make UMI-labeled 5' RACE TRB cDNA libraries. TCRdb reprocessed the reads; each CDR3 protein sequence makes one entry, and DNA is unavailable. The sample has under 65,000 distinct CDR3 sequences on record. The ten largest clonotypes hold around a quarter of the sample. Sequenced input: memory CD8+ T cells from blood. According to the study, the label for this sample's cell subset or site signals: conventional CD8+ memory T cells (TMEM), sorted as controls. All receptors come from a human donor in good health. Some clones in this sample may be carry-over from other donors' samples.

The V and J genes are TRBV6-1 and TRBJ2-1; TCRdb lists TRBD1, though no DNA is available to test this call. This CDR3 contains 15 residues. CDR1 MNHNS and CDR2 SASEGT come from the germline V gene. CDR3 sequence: CASSEALDIWDEQFF.

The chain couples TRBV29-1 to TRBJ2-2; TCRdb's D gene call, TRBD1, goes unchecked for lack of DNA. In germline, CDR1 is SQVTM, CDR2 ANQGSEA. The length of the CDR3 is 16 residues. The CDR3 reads CSVEDRLRGQTGELFF.

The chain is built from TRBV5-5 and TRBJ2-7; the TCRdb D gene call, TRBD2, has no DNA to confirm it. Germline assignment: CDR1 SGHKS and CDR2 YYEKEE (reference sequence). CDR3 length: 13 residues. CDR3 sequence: CASSAGLTYEQYF.

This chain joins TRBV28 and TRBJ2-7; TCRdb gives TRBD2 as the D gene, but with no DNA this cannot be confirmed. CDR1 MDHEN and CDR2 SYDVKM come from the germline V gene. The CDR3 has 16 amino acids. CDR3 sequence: CASSALGAGASYEQYF.

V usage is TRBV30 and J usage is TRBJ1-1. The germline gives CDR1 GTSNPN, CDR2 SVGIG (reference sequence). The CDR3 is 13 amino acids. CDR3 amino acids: CAWSVTLNTEAFF. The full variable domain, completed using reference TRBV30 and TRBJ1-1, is SQTIHQWPATLVQPVGSPLSLECTVEGTSNPNLYWYRQAAGRGLQLLFYSVGIGQISSEVPQNLSASRPQDRQFILSSKKLLLSDSGFYLCAWSVTLNTEAFFGQGTRLTVV.

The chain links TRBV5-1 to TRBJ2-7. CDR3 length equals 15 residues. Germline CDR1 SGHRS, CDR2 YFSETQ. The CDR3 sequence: CASSLVGGPTYEQYF.